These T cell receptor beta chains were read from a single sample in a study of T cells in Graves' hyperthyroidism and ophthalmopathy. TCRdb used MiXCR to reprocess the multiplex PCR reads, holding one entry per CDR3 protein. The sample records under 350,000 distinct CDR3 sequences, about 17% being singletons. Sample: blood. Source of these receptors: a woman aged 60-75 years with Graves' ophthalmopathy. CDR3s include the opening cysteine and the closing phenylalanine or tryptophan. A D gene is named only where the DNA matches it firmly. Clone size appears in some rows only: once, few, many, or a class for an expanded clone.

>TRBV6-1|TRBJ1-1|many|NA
CAGRSNAEAFF
TGTGCGGGCAGGTCGAACGCTGAAGCTTTCTTT
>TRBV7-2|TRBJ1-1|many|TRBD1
CASSSSGQGLGEAFF
TGTGCCAGCAGCTCCTCCGGACAGGGACTAGGTGAAGCTTTCTTT
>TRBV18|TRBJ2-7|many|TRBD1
CASSPGGQGGEQYF
TGTGCCAGCTCACCAGGGGGACAGGGTGGCGAGCAGTACTTC
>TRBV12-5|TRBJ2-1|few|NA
CASGRQVLSSYNEQFF
TGTGCTAGTGGACGACAGGTCTTGAGCTCCTACAATGAGCAGTTCTTC
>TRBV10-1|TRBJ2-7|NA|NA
CASSESSDRSYEQYF
TGCGCCAGCAGTGAGTCGAGTGACAGGTCCTACGAGCAGTACTTC
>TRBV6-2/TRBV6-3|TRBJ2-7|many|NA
CASSYLDDYEQYF
TGTGCCAGCAGTTACCTGGACGACTACGAGCAGTACTTC
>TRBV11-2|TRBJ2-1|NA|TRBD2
CASSRGLAESSYNEQFF
TGTGCCAGCAGCCGCGGACTAGCGGAAAGCTCCTACAATGAGCAGTTCTTC
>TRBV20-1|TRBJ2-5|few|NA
CSATSRVLRAQETQYF
TGCAGTGCTACCTCCAGGGTACTAAGGGCCCAAGAGACCCAGTACTTC
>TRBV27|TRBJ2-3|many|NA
CASSLVVSDTQYF
TGTGCCAGCAGTTTAGTAGTGTCGGATACGCAGTATTTT
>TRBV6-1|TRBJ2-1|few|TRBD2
CASSESGGWEQFF
TGTGCCAGCAGTGAAAGCGGGGGATGGGAGCAGTTCTTC
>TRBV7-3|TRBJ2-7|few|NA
CASSPGRSTGQYF
TGTGCCAGCAGTCCGGGTCGGTCGACCGGGCAGTACTTC
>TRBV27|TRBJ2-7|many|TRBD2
CASSSSSGIGTEQYF
TGTGCCAGCAGTTCAAGCAGCGGGATCGGGACCGAGCAGTACTTC
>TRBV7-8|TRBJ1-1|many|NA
CASSLEGVTEAFF
TGTGCCAGCAGCTTAGAGGGTGTCACTGAAGCTTTCTTT
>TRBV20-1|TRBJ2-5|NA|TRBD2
CSARAGPGGGLETQYF
TGCAGTGCTAGAGCTGGGCCGGGGGGGGGTTTGGAGACCCAGTACTTC
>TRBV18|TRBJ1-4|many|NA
CASSFPPTRTEKLFF
TGTGCCAGCTCCTTCCCTCCGACTCGGACTGAAAAACTGTTTTTT
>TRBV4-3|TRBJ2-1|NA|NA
CASSQDRQVSFSSYNEQFF
TGCGCCAGCAGCCAAGACAGGCAAGTGAGTTTTAGCTCCTACAATGAGCAGTTCTTC
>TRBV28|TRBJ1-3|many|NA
CVIQTSGNTIYF
TGTGTCATACAAACCTCTGGAAACACCATATATTTT
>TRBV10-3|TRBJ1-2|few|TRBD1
CAISEDRDRYGYTF
TGTGCCATCAGTGAGGACAGGGACCGCTATGGCTACACCTTC
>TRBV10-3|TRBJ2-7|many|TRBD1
CAISESRQGALYEQYF
TGTGCCATCAGTGAGTCGAGGCAGGGGGCCCTCTACGAGCAGTACTTC
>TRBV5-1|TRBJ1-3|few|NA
CASSRGGPVGNTIYF
TGCGCCAGCAGCCGGGGGGGCCCCGTCGGGAACACCATATATTTT
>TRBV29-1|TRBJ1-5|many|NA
CSVGDSNQPQHF
TGCAGCGTTGGGGATAGCAATCAGCCCCAGCATTTT
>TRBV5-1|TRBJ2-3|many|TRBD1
CASSLPDRTVDTQYF
TGCGCCAGCAGCCTCCCGGACAGGACGGTGGATACGCAGTATTTT
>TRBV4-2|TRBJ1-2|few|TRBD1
CASSRDGTAYGYTF
TGTGCCAGCAGCCGGGACGGGACAGCTTATGGCTACACCTTC